A single sample is the source of the 16 T cell receptor beta chains below, sequenced in a study of blood T cell repertoires in COVID-19. Libraries were prepared by immunoSEQ multiplex PCR; TCRdb keeps only in-frame clonotypes and omits some of them. Found here are roughly 230,000 clones, approximately 80% of them singletons; the top ten hold approximately 7.4%. Sequenced sample: peripheral blood. All receptors come from a woman aged 45-59 years with acute or convalescent COVID-19.

This rearrangement joins TRBV7-9 to TRBJ1-4; 11 nucleotides line up with TRBD1. Per germline, CDR1 SEHNR and CDR2 FQNEAQ (reference sequence). V was pared by 6 bases and J by 6 bases, with 12 bases of the junction left unmatched. The CDR3 is 17 amino acids. CDR3 DNA: TGTGCCAGCAGTACGCCGGGACAGGGGGTTCGGTATGAAAAACTGTTTTTT. Protein sequence: CASSTPGQGVRYEKLFF.

J is TRBJ1-4 and V is TRBV27, with D maybe TRBD1 (5 bases). The CDR3 is made up of 14 amino acids. Germline V lookup: CDR1 MNHEY, CDR2 SMNVEV (reference sequence). V was cut by 5 bases and J by 7 bases, with 14 bases left in between. This CDR3 reads CASSPRGAVEKLFF. As DNA, the CDR3 is TGTGCCAGCAGTCCCCGCGGGGCTGTTGAAAAACTGTTTTTT. Looking up the rest from reference TRBV27 and TRBJ1-4 gives the full variable domain: EAQVTQNPRYLITVTGKKLTVTCSQNMNHEYMSWYRQDPGLGLRQIYYSMNVEVTDKGDVPEGYKVSRKEKRNFPLILESPSPNQTSLYFCASSPRGAVEKLFFGSGTQLSVL.

The chain links TRBV5-6 to TRBJ2-1; D possibly corresponds to TRBD1 (6 bases). This CDR3 has 16 residues. CDR1 is SGHDT and CDR2 is YYEEEE in the germline V gene. Between the trimmed V and J ends, which lost 2 bases and 5 bases, there was a span of 17 bases. The CDR3 region has the DNA TGTGCCAGCAGCTTTTCCGTTAGGGGGACGAACAATGAGCAGTTCTTC. Translation gives CASSFSVRGTNNEQFF.

This clone came up once. J is TRBJ1-6 and V is TRBV5-6; possible D gene TRBD1, 5 bases. The ends were cut back, 3 bases at V and 8 bases at J, with 18 bases in the middle. The CDR3 length is 16 residues. CDR1 is SGHDT and CDR2 is YYEEEE in the germline V gene. The CDR3: CASSSPGGTAYSPLHF. The CDR3 coding sequence is TGTGCCAGCAGCTCTCCGGGGGGGACGGCTTATTCACCCCTCCACTTT. Variable domain in full (rest from reference TRBV5-6 and TRBJ1-6): DAGVTQSPTHLIKTRGQQVTLRCSPKSGHDTVSWYQQALGQGPQFIFQYYEEEERQRGNFPDRFSGHQFPNYSSELNVNALLLGDSALYLCASSSPGGTAYSPLHFGNGTRLTVT.

Here the CDR3 reads CASSQEISDTQYF. The CDR3, as DNA: TGCGCCAGCAGCCAAGAAATTTCGGATACGCAGTATTTT. V usage is TRBV4-1 and J usage is TRBJ2-3; D not certain. The V gene's germline CDR1 is MGHRA and CDR2 YSYEKL. With 0 bases removed from V and 6 bases from J, the gap between germline ends came to 7 bases. The CDR3 covers 13 residues.

The rearrangement uses TRBV5-1 and TRBJ1-1, with TRBD1 matching over 7 bases. V was pared by 4 bases and J by 4 bases, with 10 bases of the junction left unmatched. From germline, CDR1 is SGHRS and CDR2 YFSETQ. The CDR3 extends over 15 amino acids. The CDR3 reads CASSPRQGTATEAFF. For the CDR3, the DNA is TGCGCCAGCAGCCCTCGACAGGGCACAGCCACTGAAGCTTTCTTT.

The chain uses TRBV6-4 and TRBJ1-1, with a tentative D call TRBD1 (6 bases). The V gene lost 5 bases and the J gene lost 5 bases, with 12 bases spanning the gap. Germline CDR1 and CDR2: MRHNA and SNTAGT. The CDR3 sequence is 13 residues long. The CDR3 nucleotides are TGTGCCAGCAGTCCTCAGGGGAAGACTGAAGCTTTCTTT. It yields the protein CASSPQGKTEAFF.

This chain uses TRBV7-9 with TRBJ2-7; the D is unclear. Trimming cost V 1 base and J 3 bases, with 10 bases left between them. This CDR3 has 14 residues. Germline V gene sequence: CDR1 SEHNR, CDR2 FQNEAQ (reference sequence). CDR3 region: CASSLVLVDYEQYF. CDR3 DNA sequence: TGTGCCAGCAGCTTAGTTCTAGTAGACTACGAGCAGTACTTC.

This clone appeared a single time. This chain joins TRBV27 and TRBJ1-6; the match to TRBD1 covers 8 bases. The CDR3 sequence is 15 residues long. V shed 2 bases, J shed 9 bases, and the junction held 6 bases outside the gene matches. The germline gives CDR1 MNHEY, CDR2 SMNVEV (reference sequence). This CDR3 reads CASSLQGADSSPLHF. The CDR3 DNA follows: TGTGCCAGCAGTTTACAGGGGGCGGATAGTTCACCCCTCCACTTT.

The chain carries TRBV6-6 and TRBJ2-1, with 10 bases matching TRBD1. The germline V gene has CDR1 MNHNY and CDR2 SVGAGI (reference sequence). V was pared by 3 bases and J by 6 bases, with 5 bases of the junction left unmatched. The CDR3 totals 15 residues. CDR3: CASSYTGQGSNEQFF. DNA for the CDR3: TGTGCCAGCAGTTATACGGGACAGGGGTCCAATGAGCAGTTCTTC.

This clone was picked up a small number of times. V gene TRBV5-5 combines with J gene TRBJ1-5, with D possibly matching TRBD1 (6 bases). From germline, CDR1 is SGHKS and CDR2 YYEKEE (reference sequence). V was shortened by 3 bases and J by 2 bases, with 12 bases between the two germline ends. The CDR3 runs to 15 residues. CDR3 DNA sequence: TGTGCCAGCAGCTCACAGGGTCAGCGCAATCAGCCCCAGCATTTT. Translating it yields CASSSQGQRNQPQHF.

This chain uses TRBV7-2 with TRBJ2-4, with 12 bases matching TRBD2. V lost 4 bases and J lost 9; bases outside the gene matches: 7. There are 15 residues in the CDR3. Germline V gene sequence: CDR1 SGHTA, CDR2 FQGNSA. The CDR3 reads CASSSPSGGAPIQYF. The CDR3 nucleotides are TGTGCCAGCAGCTCCCCTAGCGGGGGGGCCCCCATTCAGTACTTC.

The count of this clone is one. V usage is TRBV19 and J usage is TRBJ1-2; possibly TRBD1 for D (5 bases). Germline values: CDR1 LNHDA, CDR2 SQIVND (reference sequence). This CDR3 has 15 amino acids. The germline V and J ends were trimmed by 4 bases and 4 bases, with 16 bases remaining between them. CDR3 in DNA: TGTGCCAGTAGTACCCCGACAGCCAGAACCTATGGCTACACCTTC. Protein: CASSTPTARTYGYTF.

The chain uses TRBV6-6 and TRBJ2-7; D is perhaps TRBD1 (6 bases). CDR3 length equals 14 residues. The V gene lost 8 bases and the J gene lost 0 bases, with 14 bases spanning the gap. Per the germline V gene, CDR1 is MNHNY and CDR2 is SVGAGI (reference sequence). The CDR3 coding sequence is TGTGCCAGCCGTGGCGAAGGGGGCTCCTACGAGCAGTACTTC. Protein sequence: CASRGEGGSYEQYF.

Only a few counts were recorded for this clone. The chain is built from TRBV4-3 and TRBJ2-5; D gene ambiguous. Germline V gives CDR1 LGHNA, CDR2 YSLEER. Trimming stripped 0 bases from V and 5 bases from J, with 13 bases between. The CDR3 totals 15 residues. CDR3 loop: CASSQDNFPRETQYF. The CDR3 nucleotides read TGCGCCAGCAGCCAAGATAACTTCCCTCGGGAGACCCAGTACTTC.

Comments on this clone: The same CDR3 arises from other DNA sequences in this sample as well. The chain recombines TRBV30 with TRBJ1-5; D possibly corresponds to TRBD1 (5 bases). Germline assignment: CDR1 GTSNPN and CDR2 SVGIG (reference sequence). This CDR3 is 13 amino acids long. Trimming took off 3 bases at V and 4 bases at J, with 10 bases between the two ends. The CDR3 DNA reads as TGTGCCTGGAGCAGAGACAGTAATCAGCCCCAGCATTTT. Translated: CAWSRDSNQPQHF.